This T cell receptor (beta chain) was sequenced in a study of blood T cell repertoires in COVID-19. Study as a whole: Italy, Spain and the United States were the sources of the convalescent and acute COVID-19 samples. T cells, B-cell-depleted T cells, or PBMCs supplied cDNA or gDNA.

Germline assignment: CDR1 GTSNPN and CDR2 SVGIG (reference sequence). This CDR3 region has 14 residues. The germline V and J ends were trimmed by 1 base and 7 bases, with 13 bases remaining between them. Under the authors' procedure: For nucleated cells, counts were estimated from reference gene primer amplification. The repertoire was sequenced with immunoSEQ multiplex PCR; TCRdb's copy has only in-frame clones and lacks some. The D gene and trimming were derived from the DNA, and the V and J assignments and clone size from that table. The table records fewer than 130,000 clones, under 75% of them present only once. In this sample, this clone turned up a few times.

Source material: peripheral blood. The sequence was collected from a man older than 75 with acute or convalescent COVID-19. V is TRBV30 and J is TRBJ2-2, with D possibly matching TRBD1 (6 bases). The CDR3 here is CAWSGTDYIGELFF. The CDR3 nucleotides read TGTGCCTGGAGTGGGACAGATTACATCGGGGAGCTGTTTTTT.